Listed below are T cell receptor beta chains from one sample, sequenced in a study of blood T cell repertoires in COVID-19. Sequencing used immunoSEQ multiplex PCR; TCRdb keeps in-frame clones, though not all of them. The data contain more than 60,000 clones, around 76% of them singletons. Sample: peripheral blood. All receptors come from a woman aged 80 or over with acute or convalescent COVID-19. Both conserved end residues are part of each CDR3. The D gene is left open where the match is weak. Clone sizes are given selectively: once, few, many, or a class where the clone is expanded.

j_call d_call clone_size v_call cdr3_nt cdr3_aa
TRBJ2-7 TRBD1 - TRBV3-1/TRBV3-2 TGTGCCAGCAGCCAAGAATTTTCCGGGACAGGGAGTTACGAGCAGTACTTC CASSQEFSGTGSYEQYF
TRBJ2-7 TRBD1 - TRBV25-1 TGTGCCAGCAGCGAAGAACAGGGGGCCTCCTACGAGCAGTACTTC CASSEEQGASYEQYF
TRBJ2-3 TRBD2 few TRBV7-8 TGTGCCAGCAGCAGGACTAGCGGGAGCACAGATACGCAGTATTTT CASSRTSGSTDTQYF
TRBJ2-3 - - TRBV7-9 TGTGCCAGCAGCTTACAGATTGACACAGATACGCAGTATTTT CASSLQIDTDTQYF
TRBJ2-7 TRBD2 once TRBV12-3/TRBV12-4 TGTGCCAGCAGGACTAGCGGGACCTACGAGCAGTACTTC CASRTSGTYEQYF
TRBJ2-1 TRBD1 few TRBV11-3 TGTGCCAGCAGCACTAGACAGGGCTACAATGAGCAGTTCTTC CASSTRQGYNEQFF
TRBJ1-5 - - TRBV6-5 TGTGCCAGCAGTTGGCGGGGCGGGAGCAATCAGCCCCAGCATTTT CASSWRGGSNQPQHF
TRBJ1-2 - - TRBV16 TGTGCCAGCAGCCAAACACCAGGGGTTAACTATGGCTACACCTTC CASSQTPGVNYGYTF
TRBJ2-1 TRBD2 once TRBV6-5 TGTGCCAGCAGAGGACTAGCGGGAGGGGTCGATGAGCAGTTCTTC CASRGLAGGVDEQFF
TRBJ2-5 TRBD2 few TRBV5-1 TGCGCCAGCAGCACGAGCGGGGGGAGTGGGGAGACCCAGTACTTC CASSTSGGSGETQYF
TRBJ2-7 TRBD2 - TRBV19 TGTGCCAGTACCAGGACTAGCGGGAGTTTCTACGAGCAGTACTTC CASTRTSGSFYEQYF
TRBJ2-5 TRBD1 - TRBV24-1 TGTGCCACCAGCACCCCAGGGGACAGAGAGACCCAGTACTTC CATSTPGDRETQYF
TRBJ1-1 - - TRBV29-1 TGCAGCGGTCTTCTCGGGGGGACCGCTGAAGCTTTCTTT CSGLLGGTAEAFF
TRBJ2-1 - - TRBV13 TGTGCCAGCAGCTTAGGAGGGGTCAATGAGCAGTTCTTC CASSLGGVNEQFF
TRBJ2-1 TRBD2 - TRBV5-6 TGTGCCAGCAGCCGGACTAGCGGGAGACCCGGGCGGACCTACAATGAGCAGTTCTTC CASSRTSGRPGRTYNEQFF
TRBJ2-1 - few TRBV11-2 TGTGCCAGCAGCTTAGATCGTTCTAGTAGTGAGCAGTTCTTC CASSLDRSSSEQFF
TRBJ1-4 TRBD1 - TRBV15 TGTGCCACCAACGTCCAGGGGGCTAATGAAAAACTGTTTTTT CATNVQGANEKLFF
TRBJ1-5 - few TRBV5-1 TGCGCCAGCAGCGATGCTGCAGGCAATCAGCCCCAGCATTTT CASSDAAGNQPQHF
TRBJ1-1 TRBD1 - TRBV10-3 TGTGCCATCAGTGAGGGACAGGGGAACACTGAAGCTTTCTTT CAISEGQGNTEAFF
TRBJ2-7 TRBD2 few TRBV7-2 TGTGCCAGCAGCTTACCGGGAGGCCCCTACGAGCAGTACTTC CASSLPGGPYEQYF
TRBJ2-3 - - TRBV7-9 TGTGCCAGCGTCTCCGACGGGAGTACAGATACGCAGTATTTT CASVSDGSTDTQYF
TRBJ2-7 TRBD2 - TRBV7-2 TGTGCCAGCAGTCCGACTAGCGGAAACGAGCAGTACTTC CASSPTSGNEQYF
TRBJ1-6 - - TRBV18 TGTGCCAGCTCACCGGGGCTTTCCTTTACAAATTCACCCCTCCACTTT CASSPGLSFTNSPLHF